Included here is one T cell receptor (beta chain) sequence, with context. This entry comes from a study of blood T cell repertoires in COVID-19. Generated by immunoSEQ multiplex PCR, the TCRdb table keeps only in-frame clones and is missing some. The table has about 270,000 clones, around nine tenths seen once. The CDR3 extends over 15 amino acids. V shed 4 bases and J shed 1 base, with 11 bases lying between them. CDR1 is SNHLY, CDR2 FYNNEI, per germline. This receptor was obtained from a man between 35 and 55 years old with active or convalescent COVID-19. Sample: peripheral blood. The rearrangement joins TRBV2 to TRBJ1-5, with D hard to call. The CDR3 bases are TGTGCCAGCAGTGTGGCCAGGTTAAGCAATCAGCCCCAGCATTTT. Its translation: CASSVARLSNQPQHF.